This record looks at one TCR beta chain sequence and its context. The record originates from a study of T cell changes during pregnancy in multiple sclerosis. Using immunoSEQ multiplex PCR, the repertoire was profiled, and TCRdb retains in-frame clones only, with some absent. This sample has over 50,000 clones, with about nine tenths found just once. The V segment lost 3 bases and the J segment 3 bases; nucleotides outside the gene matches: 6. The CDR3 is 15 amino acids. Looked up from germline, CDR1 is MRHNA and CDR2 is SNTAGT. The sample was peripheral blood, taken in the first trimester of pregnancy. This TCR came from a female donor in good health, enrolled as a control in a pregnancy study. J is TRBJ2-3 and V is TRBV6-4, with TRBD2 matching over 7 bases. The DNA of the CDR3 is TGTGCCAGCAGTGAACTGGGGGGGGAAACAGATACGCAGTATTTT. It translates to CASSELGGETDTQYF.